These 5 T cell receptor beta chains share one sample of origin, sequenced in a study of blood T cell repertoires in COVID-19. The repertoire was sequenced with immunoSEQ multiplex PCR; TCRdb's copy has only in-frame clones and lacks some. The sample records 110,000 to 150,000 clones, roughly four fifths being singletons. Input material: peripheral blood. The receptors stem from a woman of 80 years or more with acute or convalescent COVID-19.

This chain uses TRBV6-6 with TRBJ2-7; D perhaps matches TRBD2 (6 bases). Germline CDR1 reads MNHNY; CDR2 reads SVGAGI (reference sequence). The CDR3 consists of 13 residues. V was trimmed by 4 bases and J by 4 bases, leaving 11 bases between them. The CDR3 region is CASSWGELYEQYF. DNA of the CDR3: TGTGCCAGCAGTTGGGGGGAGTTGTACGAGCAGTACTTC.

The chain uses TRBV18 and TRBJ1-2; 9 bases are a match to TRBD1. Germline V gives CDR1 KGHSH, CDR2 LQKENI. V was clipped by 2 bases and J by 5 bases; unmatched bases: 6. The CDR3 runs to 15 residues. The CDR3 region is CASSPEQGAQYGYTF. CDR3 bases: TGTGCCAGCTCACCAGAACAGGGGGCTCAATATGGCTACACCTTC.

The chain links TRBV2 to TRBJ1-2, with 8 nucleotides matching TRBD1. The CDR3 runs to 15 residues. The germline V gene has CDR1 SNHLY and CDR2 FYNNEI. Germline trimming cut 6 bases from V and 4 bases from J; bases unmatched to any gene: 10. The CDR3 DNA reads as TGTGCCAGCAGGGCGACAGGGGCCGGAGGCTATGGCTACACCTTC. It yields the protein CASRATGAGGYGYTF.

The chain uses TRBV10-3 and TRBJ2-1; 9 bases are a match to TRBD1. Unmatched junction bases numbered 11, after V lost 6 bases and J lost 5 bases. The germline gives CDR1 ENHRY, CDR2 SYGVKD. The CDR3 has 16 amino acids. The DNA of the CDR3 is TGTGCCATCAGCCGTAAACAGGGGGCACCTAACAATGAGCAGTTCTTC. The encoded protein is CAISRKQGAPNNEQFF.

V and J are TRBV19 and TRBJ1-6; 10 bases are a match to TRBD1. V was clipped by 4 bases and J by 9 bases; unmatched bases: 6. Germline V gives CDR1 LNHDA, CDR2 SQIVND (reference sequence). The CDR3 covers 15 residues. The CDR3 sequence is CASSNSGQGSSPLHF. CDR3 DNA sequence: TGTGCCAGTAGTAATTCGGGACAGGGGAGTTCACCCCTCCACTTT.